These 10 T cell receptor beta chains were sequenced from one sample in a study of blood T cell repertoires in COVID-19. Only in-frame clones appear in the TCRdb table, and some are missing; sequencing was by immunoSEQ multiplex PCR. The table has 75,000 to 100,000 clones, around nine tenths seen once. Sequenced input: peripheral blood. Receptor source: a human donor in a cohort sampled during active COVID-19.

The chain couples TRBV7-9 to TRBJ1-6; 9 bases agree with TRBD1. V shed 5 bases and J 7 bases; nucleotides not matched to a gene: 6. The CDR3 extends over 15 amino acids. Per the germline V gene, CDR1 is SEHNR and CDR2 is FQNEAQ (reference sequence). CDR3 sequence (DNA): TGTGCCAGCAGCGGACCTGGGACAGGGAATTCACCCCTCCACTTT. Amino acids: CASSGPGTGNSPLHF.

The J gene is TRBJ1-5, the V gene TRBV30; 10 positions match TRBD1. Unmatched junction bases numbered 5, after V lost 2 bases and J lost 7 bases. Germline V gene lookup returns CDR1 GTSNPN and CDR2 SVGIG (reference sequence). The CDR3 extends over 14 amino acids. The CDR3, as DNA: TGTGCCTGGAGTTGGACAGGGGGTTGGCAGCCCCAGCATTTT. Translated: CAWSWTGGWQPQHF.

The CDR3 bases are TGTGCCAGCAAGTATGCCGGGACTAGCGGGAGGGCGAGAGGCACAGATACGCAGTATTTT. It translates to CASKYAGTSGRARGTDTQYF. This chain uses TRBV27 with TRBJ2-3, with 16 bases matching TRBD2. CDR1 and CDR2 from the germline V gene are MNHEY and SMNVEV (reference sequence). This CDR3 spans 20 amino acids. Losses at the gene ends were 7 bases for V and 1 base for J; bases not matched to a gene: 14.

This chain uses TRBV3-1 (or the pseudogene TRBV3-2) with TRBJ1-2, with 7 bases identical to TRBD1. The CDR3 runs to 15 residues. Germline assignment: CDR1 LGHDT and CDR2 YNNKEL (reference sequence). Trimming removed 1 base from V and 4 bases from J; junction bases left unmatched: 6. The DNA for the CDR3 is TGTGCCAGCAGCCAAGGCTCAGGGGGTACCTATGGCTACACCTTC. This gives the protein CASSQGSGGTYGYTF.

The gene calls are TRBV27 and TRBJ2-7; 8 bases match TRBD1. With V trimmed by 3 bases and J by 4 bases, 5 bases remained unmatched. The CDR3 sequence is 14 residues long. Germline V gene lookup returns CDR1 MNHEY and CDR2 SMNVEV (reference sequence). This CDR3 is CASSLRGQGYEQYF. In nucleotides, the CDR3 is TGTGCCAGCAGTTTGCGAGGACAGGGTTACGAGCAGTACTTC.

V is TRBV4-3 and J is TRBJ2-7; D unresolved. The germline V and J ends were trimmed by 0 bases and 3 bases, with 12 bases remaining between them. Per the germline V gene, CDR1 is LGHNA and CDR2 is YSLEER. This CDR3 comprises 15 residues. CDR3: CASSQEWQSHYEQYF. The CDR3 region has the DNA TGCGCCAGCAGCCAAGAATGGCAGTCACACTACGAGCAGTACTTC.

The V call is TRBV6-5, the J call TRBJ1-6, with a weak D call TRBD1 (6 bases). Germline V CDR1 and CDR2: MNHEY, SVGAGI. This CDR3 contains 16 residues. Trimming removed 0 bases from V and 4 bases from J, with 10 bases in between. CDR3 in amino acids: CASSYSIQGYNSPLHF. The CDR3 region has the DNA TGTGCCAGCAGTTACTCGATACAGGGATATAATTCACCCCTCCACTTT.

V and J are TRBV4-2 and TRBJ2-2; 10 positions match TRBD2. With 4 bases clipped from V and 3 bases from J, the junction kept 2 bases outside the gene matches. This CDR3 contains 15 residues. Germline loops: CDR1 LGHNA, CDR2 YNFKEQ. The CDR3 DNA sequence: TGTGCCAGCAGCCTCAGCGGGAGGGACACCGGGGAGCTGTTTTTT. Its protein is CASSLSGRDTGELFF.

CDR3 sequence: CSVEDVGPTVNNEQFF. The CDR3 DNA is TGCAGCGTTGAAGATGTGGGGCCGACGGTAAACAATGAGCAGTTCTTC. This chain links TRBV29-1 with TRBJ2-1; maybe TRBD1 (5 bases). V was shortened by 0 bases and J by 5 bases, with 17 bases between the two germline ends. The CDR3 covers 16 residues. Per germline, CDR1 SQVTM and CDR2 ANQGSEA.

The V gene is TRBV7-8, the J gene TRBJ1-3; TRBD1 matches at 8 bases. Trimming removed 11 bases from V and 3 bases from J; junction bases left unmatched: 12. The CDR3 is 15 residues long. Per the germline V gene, CDR1 is SGHVS and CDR2 is FQNEAQ. The CDR3 region is CAGYLGRGLGNTIYF. The CDR3 DNA reads as TGTGCCGGATACTTGGGCAGGGGGCTTGGAAACACCATATATTTT.